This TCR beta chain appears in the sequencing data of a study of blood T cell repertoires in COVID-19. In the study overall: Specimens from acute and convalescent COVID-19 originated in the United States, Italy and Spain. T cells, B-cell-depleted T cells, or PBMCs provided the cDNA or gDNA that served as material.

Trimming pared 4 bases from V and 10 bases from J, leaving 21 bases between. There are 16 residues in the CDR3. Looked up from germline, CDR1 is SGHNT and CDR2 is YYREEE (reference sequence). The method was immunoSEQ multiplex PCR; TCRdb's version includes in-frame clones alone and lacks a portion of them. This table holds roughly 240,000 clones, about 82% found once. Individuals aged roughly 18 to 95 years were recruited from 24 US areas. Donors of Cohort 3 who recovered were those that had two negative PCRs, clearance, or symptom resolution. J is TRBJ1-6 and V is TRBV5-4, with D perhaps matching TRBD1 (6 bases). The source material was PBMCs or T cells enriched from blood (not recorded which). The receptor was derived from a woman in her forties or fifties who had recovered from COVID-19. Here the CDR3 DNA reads TGTGCCAGCAGCCCCGACAGGCGGCGGAAAGAATCACCCCTCCACTTT. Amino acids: CASSPDRRRKESPLHF.